A single sample gave rise to the 28 T cell receptor beta chains below, sequenced in a study of immune characterization of retroperitoneal liposarcoma. TCRdb ran MiXCR on the PCR reads and lists one entry per CDR3 protein. The data show around 2,000 distinct CDR3 sequences, around a quarter seen once. Sequenced material: tumor tissue. These receptors were obtained from a female donor with retroperitoneal liposarcoma.

This rearrangement joins TRBV7-2 to TRBJ2-5, with D unresolved. Germline CDR1 SGHTA, CDR2 FQGNSA. The ends were cut back, 5 bases at V and 10 bases at J, with 14 bases in the middle. The CDR3 runs 12 residues. DNA for the CDR3: TGTGCCAGCAGCCGCAATCCGCCGAGCCAGTACTTC. Residues: CASSRNPPSQYF. The entire variable domain, with the rest obtained from reference TRBV7-2 and TRBJ2-5, is as follows: GAGVSQSPSNKVTEKGKDVELRCDPISGHTALYWYRQSLGQGLEFLIYFQGNSAPDKSGLPSDRFSAERTGGSVSTLTIQRTQQEDSAVYLCASSRNPPSQYFGPGTRLLVL.

Turning to this clonotype: Mismatch with germline at one junction end may stem from a read error. This chain uses TRBV7-2 with TRBJ1-1; D perhaps matches TRBD1 (6 bases). This CDR3 contains 13 residues. CDR1 and CDR2 from the germline V gene are SGHTA and FQGNSA. CDR3 DNA: TGTGCCAGGAGCTTAGGAGGGGGGGAGACCCAGGACTTC. Residues: CARSLGGGETQDF.

This clonotype is deemed medium-sized. The chain recombines TRBV6-1 with TRBJ1-1; TRBD1 matches at 7 bases. Trimming cost V 4 bases and J 9 bases; bases outside gene matches: 5. This CDR3 spans 12 amino acids. The germline V gene has CDR1 MNHNS and CDR2 SASEGT. The CDR3, as DNA: TGTGCCAGCAGTGTGACAGGGTCAAAAGCTTTCTTT. Translated, it gives CASSVTGSKAFF.

The chain has TRBV6-5 and TRBJ2-4; 10 bases map to TRBD1. Germline V gene lookup returns CDR1 MNHEY and CDR2 SVGAGI. There are 15 residues in the CDR3. Unmatched junction bases numbered 6, after V lost 2 bases and J lost 8 bases. The CDR3 loop reads CASSYGQGEVDIQYF. The CDR3 DNA reads TGTGCCAGCAGTTACGGACAGGGGGAAGTTGACATTCAGTACTTC.

This clonotype is medium-sized by share. This chain links TRBV27 with TRBJ2-1; 11 bases match TRBD1. The DNA end is more similar to TRBJ2-7, so the J call may be wrong. The CDR3 runs to 13 residues. Germline values: CDR1 MNHEY, CDR2 SMNVEV (reference sequence). CDR3: CATGQGALYEQYF. CDR3 nucleotides: TGTGCCACCGGACAGGGGGCGCTTTACGAGCAGTACTTC.

This clonotype was seen repeatedly, ten times or more. This clone may be a read error of a much larger clone one base away. The rearrangement uses TRBV6-1 and TRBJ2-1, with a weak D call TRBD1 (5 bases). Trimming removed 7 bases at V and 10 bases at J, with 20 bases between. There are 14 residues in the CDR3. Germline-derived CDR1 and CDR2 are MNHNS and SASEGT. The DNA for the CDR3 is TGTGCCAGCACACAGGCCCCTCTAATGATCGAGCAGTTCTTC. This translates into CASTQAPLMIEQFF.

The V gene is TRBV7-2, the J gene TRBJ2-3; no clear D. The germline V and J ends were trimmed by 2 bases and 0 bases, with 9 bases remaining between them. Per germline, CDR1 SGHTA and CDR2 FQGNSA. The CDR3 has 15 residues. CDR3 coding DNA: TGTGCCAGCAGCTTACGAGGAACTAGCACAGATACGCAGTATTTT. Its protein is CASSLRGTSTDTQYF.

This chain connects TRBV11-3 to TRBJ2-1; 11 nucleotides match TRBD1. There are 16 residues in the CDR3. The trim removed 4 bases at V and 7 bases at J, leaving 9 bases unmatched. Germline CDR1 and CDR2: SGHNT and YENEEA. CDR3 bases: TGTGCCAGCAGCTCATCTGGACAGGGGGCGAGGAATGAGCAGTTCTTC. Translation: CASSSSGQGARNEQFF.

This chain connects TRBV12-3 or TRBV12-4 to TRBJ2-4; D possibly corresponds to TRBD2 (5 bases). Deletions cut 7 bases from V and 3 bases from J, with 10 bases between. The CDR3 length is 13 residues. As DNA, the CDR3 is TGTGCCAGCAAGGCCGGGGTCAAAAACATTCAGTACTTC. Translating gives CASKAGVKNIQYF.

This clonotype was seen ten or more times. The CDR3 coding sequence is TGTGCCAGCAGTTTGGGGTACAATGAGCAGTTCTTC. This translates into CASSLGYNEQFF. The V gene is TRBV12-3 or TRBV12-4, the J gene TRBJ2-1; unclear D gene. The CDR3 covers 12 residues. V lost 3 bases, J lost 4 bases, and 4 bases lay in between.

By share, this clonotype ranks as medium-sized. The chain has TRBV7-2 and TRBJ2-1, with unresolved D. Judging by the DNA end, TRBJ2-7 fits better; the J call may be wrong. Per the germline V gene, CDR1 is SGHTA and CDR2 is FQGNSA. The CDR3 contains 12 residues. The CDR3 region is CASSLEGSEQYF. The CDR3 bases are TGTGCCAGCAGCTTAGAAGGAAGCGAGCAGTACTTC.

About this clonotype itself: Sequence at one end of the junction differs from germline and may be a read error. The CDR3 spells CASSDSSGGAYNEQFF. CDR3 DNA sequence: TGTGCCAGCAGTGACTCGAGCGGGGGGGCCTACAATGAGCAGTTCTTC. The gene calls are TRBV6-2 or TRBV6-3 and TRBJ2-1; 10 bases align to TRBD2. The V gene's germline CDR1 is MNHEY and CDR2 SVGEGT. The CDR3 consists of 16 residues.

By proportion, this clonotype is medium-sized. The chain recombines TRBV7-6 with TRBJ2-2; weak D call: TRBD2 (5 bases). Trimming took 0 bases from V and 5 from J, leaving 10 bases between them. Germline V gene lookup returns CDR1 SGHVS and CDR2 FNYEAQ. The CDR3 sequence is 15 residues long. The DNA for the CDR3 is TGTGCCAGCAGCTTAGCGCGGACGGGAACCGGGGAGCTGTTTTTT. Amino acid sequence: CASSLARTGTGELFF.

The chain recombines TRBV6-1 with TRBJ2-1, with TRBD2 matching over 11 bases. V lost 2 bases, J lost 13 bases, and 10 bases stayed unmatched. The germline CDR1 and CDR2 sequences are MNHNS and SASEGT. CDR3 length: 15 amino acids. The CDR3 reads CASSEIAGGQETQFF. The CDR3, as DNA: TGTGCCAGCAGTGAAATAGCGGGGGGGCAAGAGACCCAGTTCTTC.

In this sample, this clonotype is medium-sized. The chain joins TRBV11-2 to TRBJ2-5, with D perhaps matching TRBD1 (6 bases). The ends were cut back, 0 bases at V and 2 bases at J, with 16 bases in the middle. CDR3 size: 17 residues. Per the germline V gene, CDR1 is SGHAT and CDR2 is FQNNGV. The CDR3 is CASSLDYGDRLQETQYF. CDR3 coding DNA: TGTGCCAGCAGCTTAGACTACGGAGACAGGCTACAAGAGACCCAGTACTTC.

This clonotype is judged medium-sized. The V call is TRBV6-2 or TRBV6-3, the J call TRBJ2-3; 9 bases line up with TRBD2. Germline V CDR1 and CDR2: MNHEY, SVGEGT. Unmatched junction bases numbered 9, after V lost 7 bases and J lost 4 bases. The CDR3 loop spans 15 amino acids. CDR3 DNA: TGTGCCAGCACCCTCGGTCTAGCGGGATCAGATACGCAGTATTTT. It codes for CASTLGLAGSDTQYF.

The chain employs TRBV7-6 and TRBJ2-5; 11 bases match TRBD1. The J call is uncertain, as TRBJ2-1 better fits the DNA end. Germline V gene sequence: CDR1 SGHVS, CDR2 FNYEAQ. The length of the CDR3 is 16 residues. CDR3 in amino acids: CASSPRPGQGGNEQFF. CDR3 coding DNA: TGTGCCAGCAGCCCAAGGCCGGGACAGGGGGGCAATGAGCAGTTCTTC.

V is TRBV14 and J is TRBJ2-3, with TRBD1 as a possible D gene (6 bases). This CDR3 spans 15 amino acids. V was clipped by 4 bases and J by 1 base, with 12 bases between them. Germline V lookup: CDR1 SGHDN, CDR2 FVKESK. Here the CDR3 DNA reads TGTGCCAGCAGCCTCCACGAGGGGGGCACAGATACGCAGTATTTT. Its protein product is CASSLHEGGTDTQYF. The full variable domain, rest sourced from reference TRBV14 and TRBJ2-3, is EAGVTQFPSHSVIEKGQTVTLRCDPISGHDNLYWYRRVMGKEIKFLLHFVKESKQDESGMPNNRFLAERTGGTYSTLKVQPAELEDSGVYFCASSLHEGGTDTQYFGPGTRLTVL.

The CDR3 DNA reads TGTGCCAGCAGCAGGGCGGGTACGCAGTATTTT. Its protein is CASSRAGTQYF. J is TRBJ2-3 and V is TRBV6-2 or TRBV6-3; D is possibly TRBD1 or TRBD2 (5 bases each). Germline V CDR1 and CDR2: MNHEY, SVGEGT. The CDR3 runs to 11 residues. V lost 6 bases and J 8 bases, leaving 9 bases between the germline ends.

There are a few counts of this clonotype. The chain joins TRBV7-2 to TRBJ2-5; 10 positions agree with TRBD2. The CDR3 runs to 16 residues. CDR1 and CDR2 from the germline V gene are SGHTA and FQGNSA. The V gene end was trimmed by 2 bases and the J gene end by 5 bases; junction bases not matched to a gene: 8. CDR3 residues: CASSLRTSGMGETQYF. CDR3 sequence (DNA): TGTGCCAGCAGCTTACGAACTAGCGGGATGGGTGAGACCCAGTACTTC. The variable domain in full, with the rest retrieved from reference TRBV7-2 and TRBJ2-5, is GAGVSQSPSNKVTEKGKDVELRCDPISGHTALYWYRQSLGQGLEFLIYFQGNSAPDKSGLPSDRFSAERTGGSVSTLTIQRTQQEDSAVYLCASSLRTSGMGETQYFGPGTRLLVL.

This clonotype rates as medium-sized. The chain is built from TRBV12-3 or TRBV12-4 and TRBJ2-1, with TRBD1 matching over 10 bases. The J call could be wrong; TRBJ2-7 is a better fit for the DNA end. The CDR3 spans 17 residues. DNA for the CDR3: TGTGCCAGCAGTTCCAAGGGACAGGGGTCCGGCAAATACGAGCAGTACTTC. Translating it yields CASSSKGQGSGKYEQYF.

This clonotype is labeled medium-sized. The chain is built from TRBV4-1 and TRBJ2-1; D perhaps matches TRBD2 (5 bases). The J call may be wrong; the DNA end is better matched by TRBJ2-7. The CDR3 covers 13 residues. Germline V gives CDR1 MGHRA, CDR2 YSYEKL. DNA for the CDR3: TGCGCCAGCAGCTCAAGAGGGCCCTACGAGCAGTACTTC. Translated: CASSSRGPYEQYF.

By frequency in the sample, this clonotype is medium-sized (0.01 to 0.1%). The genes are TRBV6-6 and TRBJ2-1; a possible D gene is TRBD2 (7 bases). The J call may not be correct, given that the DNA end is closer to TRBJ2-7. This CDR3 is built from 15 residues. Germline V CDR1 and CDR2: MNHNY, SVGAGI (reference sequence). CDR3 loop: CASSSAGASYNEQYF. In DNA, the CDR3 is TGTGCCAGCAGTTCTGCGGGGGCCTCCTACAATGAGCAGTACTTC.

This clonotype is classed as medium-sized. V usage is TRBV7-2 and J usage is TRBJ2-4, with 12 bases fitting TRBD2. The CDR3 covers 15 residues. V was clipped by 3 bases and J by 13 bases; unmatched bases: 10. Germline assignment: CDR1 SGHTA and CDR2 FQGNSA. CDR3 coding DNA: TGTGCCAGCAGCTTGACTAGCGGGAGTTACAATGAGCAGTACTTC. Residues: CASSLTSGSYNEQYF.

This clonotype turned up a few times. The chain is built from TRBV7-2 and TRBJ2-1; perhaps D is TRBD1 or TRBD2 (5 bases each). Near its end, the DNA agrees better with TRBJ2-5, so the J call may be wrong. The germline gives CDR1 SGHTA, CDR2 FQGNSA. The CDR3 spans 12 residues. CDR3 residues: CASSPGAETQYF. The CDR3 nucleotides are TGTGCCAGCAGCCCCGGGGCCGAGACCCAGTACTTC.

This rearrangement joins TRBV6-1 to TRBJ2-1, with 10 nucleotides matching TRBD2. The DNA end lines up better with TRBJ2-7; the J call may be wrong. Germline CDR1 and CDR2: MNHNS and SASEGT. This CDR3 region has 15 residues. CDR3 sequence reads: CASSSVTSGHNEQYF. The CDR3 DNA follows: TGTGCCAGCAGTTCCGTGACTAGCGGGCACAATGAGCAGTACTTC.

In its sample, this clonotype is medium-sized. The CDR3 loop reads CASSELSSPGQGVTDTQYF. DNA of the CDR3: TGTGCCAGCAGTGAACTAAGTTCCCCGGGACAGGGGGTGACAGATACGCAGTATTTT. This chain connects TRBV6-1 to TRBJ2-3, with 11 bases fitting TRBD1. Germline-derived CDR1 and CDR2 are MNHNS and SASEGT. Trimming removed 2 bases from V and 3 bases from J; junction bases left unmatched: 13. This CDR3 has 19 amino acids.

The sample holds many counts of this clonotype. V is TRBV28 and J is TRBJ1-1, with TRBD1 matching over 9 bases. J was trimmed by 5 bases and V by 5 bases; bases with no gene match: 9. The germline CDR1 and CDR2 sequences are MDHEN and SYDVKM. CDR3 length equals 15 residues. This CDR3 is CASSERTGEWTEAFF. The CDR3 DNA reads as TGTGCCAGCAGTGAGCGGACAGGGGAGTGGACTGAAGCTTTCTTT.